One T cell receptor beta chain is described in this entry. It has no known antigen specificity. The record has no base qualities; no much larger clone is one base away. TCR cDNA was made using 5'RACE template switching, a step that added a universal primer site and unique molecular identifiers. Priming for cDNA synthesis came from both the TCR alpha and TCR beta constant segments. Two PCR steps were used to amplify libraries, with sample barcodes and sequencing adapters being added in the second step. Sequencing of libraries was performed on Illumina HiSeq 2500 (2x100 bp) or NovaSeq (2x150 bp). In the original analysis: Reads were demultiplexed and collapsed into UMI consensus sequences with MIGEC, and V(D)J alignment was performed with MiXCR. Clonotypes responding to the vaccine were identified with edgeR on replicate PBMC samples, with the criteria of FDR below 0.01 and a log2 fold change above 5 up to day 15. Each bulk clonotype was labeled CD4 or CD8 based on which sequenced repertoire, CD4 or CD8, contained the clonotype at higher abundance. TCRdb ran its own pipeline on the public reads, namely fastp trimming at Q25 and MiXCR clone calling, and kept in-frame beta chains. Entries are consolidated by CDR3 protein sequence, retaining the most common genes and DNA. These V and J calls are TCRdb output, not the study's own analysis. The sample table records about 550,000 distinct CDR3 sequences; about 19% of these occur just once. The top ten hold 13% to 15% of the sample.

This record comes from a study of T cells after yellow fever vaccination (dated by TCRdb to between 2017 and 2020). Regarding the study in general: Libraries from fractions with low cell numbers were prepared with the SMART-Seq v4 Ultra Low Input RNA kit. Bulk TCR alpha and beta repertoires were sequenced longitudinally to track T-cell clones before and after primary and booster YFV17D yellow fever vaccination. The cohort comprised two healthy male donors, one aged 18 to 30 and one aged 30 to 40 years. Blood was drawn at multiple timepoints before and after primary and secondary immunization, with bulk PBMC replicates and cell subsets isolated. General findings and caveats noted by the study authors: The study included only a couple of donors, which limits how far the findings can be generalized. The secondary T-cell response was found to be weaker but faster than the primary response, with a peak reached on day 5 rather than on day 15. Computational filtering was required because FACS-sorted repertoires could contain abundant contaminating clonotypes from the bulk population. After the booster, most clones that had expanded after primary vaccination were detected again (around 96% of CD4 and around nine tenths of CD8), suggesting broad maintenance of memory. A small share of clonotypes was detected in both CD4 and CD8 compartments, with the overlap likely arising from convergent recombination.

The junction shows trimming of 0 bases on V and 7 bases on J, plus 3 bases between the germline ends. The CDR3, from cysteine to phenylalanine, totals 11 residues. CDR3 DNA only is kept here, 33 bases in frame from base 1. The germline V gene gives CDR1 as MNHEY and CDR2 as SVGEGT. The sample's treatment or condition label is to be understood as: live attenuated yellow fever vaccine strain. At each blood-draw timepoint, two biological replicates of bulk PBMCs were collected. A standard Ficoll-Paque protocol was used to isolate PBMCs from peripheral blood. TriZol was used to extract RNA from bulk PBMCs, from CD4 and CD8 fractions, and from dextramer-positive and dextramer-negative fractions.

The V and J genes are TRBV6-2 or TRBV6-3 and TRBJ1-1, with the D gene too uncertain to name. The TCR was taken from a man younger than 45 who received the YFV17D yellow fever vaccine. This material consisted of PBMCs, taken 15 days after the yellow fever booster vaccination. The sequenced DNA: TGTGCCAGCAGTTACTCGGGTGAAGCTTTCTTT. It specifies CASSYSGEAFF.